The 16 T cell receptor beta chains below all came from one sample that was sequenced in a study of T cells in Graves' hyperthyroidism and ophthalmopathy. RNA transcripts served as the template for amplifying TCR beta CDR3 regions. The HTBI primer set served for first-round RT-PCR of the TCR CDR3. MiXCR was run by TCRdb on the multiplex PCR reads, yielding one entry per CDR3 protein. The top ten clones hold about 15% of a sample with more than 500,000 distinct CDR3 sequences, around 13% of them seen once. The sample comprised blood. These receptors were obtained from a woman in her 40s with Graves' hyperthyroidism.

The chain combines TRBV25-1 with TRBJ2-1, with 14 positions matching TRBD2. V dropped 7 bases and J dropped 8; count of bases not matched to a gene: 13. The CDR3 is 17 amino acids. CDR1 MGHDK and CDR2 SYGVNS come from the germline V gene. The CDR3 coding sequence is TGTGCCAGCACCTCCGCCCCGGGACTAGCGGGAGCGTATGAGCAGTTCTTC. Residues: CASTSAPGLAGAYEQFF.

This clonotype was counted many times. The chain couples TRBV27 to TRBJ1-1; tentatively, D is TRBD1 (5 bases). The V end lost 2 bases, the J end lost 0 bases, and 13 bases lay between the germline ends. Germline V gene data show CDR1 as MNHEY and CDR2 as SMNVEV (reference sequence). CDR3 size: 16 residues. For the CDR3, the DNA is TGTGCCAGCAGTTTAGGCACGACAGCGATGAACACTGAAGCTTTCTTT. Translating it yields CASSLGTTAMNTEAFF.

With regard to this clonotype: This may arise from a read error, as a much more abundant clone is one base away. The V gene is TRBV6-2 or TRBV6-3, the J gene TRBJ2-7; TRBD2 matches at 8 bases. The CDR3 has 16 residues. CDR1 and CDR2 from the germline V gene are MNHEY and SVGEGT. CDR3 loop: CVSSLSREGLTYEQYF. CDR3 coding DNA: TGTGTCAGCAGTTTATCCCGGGAGGGCCTAACCTACGAGCAGTACTTC.

This clonotype was detected ten times or more. V usage is TRBV11-3 and J usage is TRBJ2-2, with TRBD1 matching 11 bases. J gave up 4 bases and V 0 bases, and 4 bases lay outside the gene matches. The length of the CDR3 is 17 residues. Germline V gene sequence: CDR1 SGHNT, CDR2 YENEEA. The CDR3 region has the DNA TGTGCCAGCAGCTTAGAGGTTGGGACAGGGGGCACCGGGGAGCTGTTTTTT. Translated: CASSLEVGTGGTGELFF.

With respect to this clonotype: A read error may explain this, as a much larger clone is one base away. This chain joins TRBV12-5 and TRBJ2-3; 11 positions agree with TRBD1. Germline V gene lookup returns CDR1 LGHNT and CDR2 FRNRAP. Trimming cost V 5 bases and J 5 bases; bases outside gene matches: 3. The CDR3 has 14 amino acids. The CDR3 loop is CASGLGQGVDTQYF. CDR3 DNA: TGTGCTAGTGGTCTGGGACAGGGGGTAGATACGCAGTATTTT.

This clonotype was seen more than once but under ten times. The chain couples TRBV2 to TRBJ2-1, with TRBD2 as a possible D gene (6 bases). V shed 8 bases and J shed 0 bases, with 14 bases lying between them. The germline CDR1 and CDR2 sequences are SNHLY and FYNNEI. The CDR3 has 15 amino acids. CDR3 coding DNA: TGTGCCAGCGGAAGAGACGGGAGCTCCTACAATGAGCAGTTCTTC. Translating it yields CASGRDGSSYNEQFF.

The chain links TRBV9 to TRBJ2-7; D is unclear. Trimming cost V 0 bases and J 5 bases, with 9 bases left between them. Germline CDR1 SGDLS, CDR2 YYNGEE. The CDR3 contains 13 residues. The CDR3 sequence: CASSVGPLNEQYF. CDR3 bases: TGTGCCAGCAGCGTAGGACCCCTTAACGAGCAGTACTTC.

This clonotype showed up just a few times. This chain connects TRBV20-1 to TRBJ2-3, with TRBD2 as a possible D gene (7 bases). The CDR3 length is 14 residues. Deletions cut 6 bases from V and 4 bases from J, with 17 bases between. From germline, CDR1 is DFQATT and CDR2 SNEGSKA (reference sequence). The CDR3 sequence is CSASPGAGADTQYF. CDR3 coding DNA: TGCAGTGCGTCCCCGGGGGCGGGAGCAGATACGCAGTATTTT.

This clonotype occurred many times. This chain connects TRBV5-6 to TRBJ2-7, with TRBD2 matching over 10 bases. V shed 1 base and J 4 bases; nucleotides not matched to a gene: 5. Germline V lookup: CDR1 SGHDT, CDR2 YYEEEE. The CDR3 spans 15 residues. The chain's CDR3 is CASSLILAGDYEQYF. For the CDR3, the DNA is TGTGCCAGCAGCTTGATTCTAGCGGGAGATTACGAGCAGTACTTC.

The chain combines TRBV4-1 with TRBJ2-7; TRBD1 matches 10 bases. The ends lost 1 base at V and 2 bases at J; junction bases unmatched: 5. Germline CDR1 is MGHRA and CDR2 is YSYEKL. This CDR3 region has 16 residues. The CDR3 sequence is CASSQALTGGTYEQYF. CDR3 coding DNA: TGCGCCAGCAGCCAAGCCCTGACAGGGGGCACCTACGAGCAGTACTTC.

The rearrangement links TRBV6-5 to TRBJ2-2; no reliable D call. V was clipped by 0 bases and J by 1 base, with 6 bases between them. Germline-derived CDR1 and CDR2 are MNHEY and SVGAGI. There are 15 residues in the CDR3. The CDR3 region is CASSYSEGNTGELFF. CDR3 nucleotide sequence: TGTGCCAGCAGTTACTCAGAAGGGAACACCGGGGAGCTGTTTTTT.

This clonotype was observed a handful of times. The V call is TRBV6-1, the J call TRBJ1-5, with 9 bases lining up with TRBD1. Trimming took 6 bases from V and 3 from J; bases not matched to a gene: 6. Germline V gives CDR1 MNHNS, CDR2 SASEGT. This CDR3 spans 15 amino acids. This chain's CDR3 is CASRRTGETNQPQHF. CDR3 nucleotide sequence: TGTGCCAGCAGACGGACAGGGGAAACCAATCAGCCCCAGCATTTT.

The chain links TRBV25-1 to TRBJ1-2; tentative D call: TRBD1 (6 bases). V was clipped by 3 bases and J by 6 bases, with 14 bases between them. The CDR3 runs to 14 residues. Germline lookup yields CDR1 MGHDK and CDR2 SYGVNS. The CDR3 bases are TGTGCCAGCAGTGAGGTTTCGGCAGGGGATGGCTACACCTTC. This translates into CASSEVSAGDGYTF.

The chain uses TRBV10-3 and TRBJ2-4, with TRBD1 identical over 9 bases. The V and J ends lost 7 bases and 6 bases, in that order; junction bases with no gene match: 7. Germline assignment: CDR1 ENHRY and CDR2 SYGVKD. This CDR3 comprises 14 residues. The CDR3 is CAITGDRDRNIQYF. The CDR3 DNA reads TGTGCCATCACCGGGGACAGGGACAGAAACATTCAGTACTTC.

The chain joins TRBV5-4 to TRBJ2-6, with 7 bases that match TRBD1. V was pared by 2 bases and J by 0 bases, with 8 bases of the junction left unmatched. This CDR3 has 18 residues. Germline assignment: CDR1 SGHNT and CDR2 YYREEE (reference sequence). The CDR3: CASSLQGISPSGANVLTF. DNA of the CDR3: TGTGCCAGCAGCTTACAGGGGATTAGCCCCTCTGGGGCCAACGTCCTGACTTTC.

The rearrangement links TRBV27 to TRBJ1-2; D call uncertain. This CDR3 is 13 amino acids long. Germline CDR1 MNHEY, CDR2 SMNVEV (reference sequence). V lost 4 bases and J lost 5, with 11 bases in between. Written as DNA, the CDR3 is TGTGCCAGCAGTTCCTCGGTAGAATATGGCTACACCTTC. This encodes CASSSSVEYGYTF.